The 21 T cell receptor beta chains below were found in one sample sequenced in a study of blood T cell repertoires in COVID-19. Libraries were prepared by immunoSEQ multiplex PCR; TCRdb keeps only in-frame clonotypes and omits some of them. The sample lists about 24,000 clones; about 89% were seen once. Specimen: peripheral blood. These receptors were collected from a man aged 50 or older with active COVID-19.

DNA for the CDR3: TGCAGCGTTCGGACAGGGAGCGATTCACCCCTCCACTTT. Amino acids: CSVRTGSDSPLHF. The chain employs TRBV29-1 and TRBJ1-6, with 8 bases aligning to TRBD1. V dropped 5 bases and J dropped 8; count of bases not matched to a gene: 5. Germline CDR1 SQVTM, CDR2 ANQGSEA. CDR3 size: 13 residues.

This clone was picked up one time. The V and J genes are TRBV7-6 and TRBJ2-1, with D tentatively TRBD1 (7 bases). The CDR3 extends over 15 amino acids. The germline V gene has CDR1 SGHVS and CDR2 FNYEAQ. The germline V and J ends were trimmed by 3 bases and 0 bases, with 9 bases remaining between them. In nucleotides, the CDR3 is TGTGCCAGCAGCTTGCGGGACAGCTCCTACAATGAGCAGTTCTTC. Protein product: CASSLRDSSYNEQFF.

The CDR3: CASSLTSGAQYEQYF. As DNA, the CDR3 is TGTGCCAGCAGCTTAACAAGTGGGGCGCAATACGAGCAGTACTTC. The gene calls are TRBV7-2 and TRBJ2-7, with D tentatively TRBD1 (5 bases). This CDR3 region has 15 residues. V was shortened by 2 bases and J by 4 bases, with 15 bases between the two germline ends. Germline V gene lookup returns CDR1 SGHTA and CDR2 FQGNSA. Based on the CDR3 plus reference TRBV7-2 and TRBJ2-7, the full variable domain is GAGVSQSPSNKVTEKGKDVELRCDPISGHTALYWYRQSLGQGLEFLIYFQGNSAPDKSGLPSDRFSAERTGGSVSTLTIQRTQQEDSAVYLCASSLTSGAQYEQYFGPGTRLTVT.

V and J are TRBV7-2 and TRBJ2-7; weak D call: TRBD2 (6 bases). The CDR3 is 15 amino acids. Germline CDR1 SGHTA, CDR2 FQGNSA. V was trimmed by 5 bases and J by 7 bases, leaving 21 bases between them. Here the CDR3 reads CASSPAGQGSREQYF. The CDR3 nucleotides read TGTGCCAGCAGCCCCGCGGGGCAGGGATCTCGGGAGCAGTACTTC.

V gene TRBV9 combines with J gene TRBJ1-1; D not resolved. The CDR3 length is 11 residues. Trimming pared 4 bases from V and 4 bases from J, leaving 5 bases between. Germline V lookup: CDR1 SGDLS, CDR2 YYNGEE. In nucleotides, the CDR3 is TGTGCCAGCAGCCCCAGCACTGAAGCTTTCTTT. Protein sequence: CASSPSTEAFF.

The chain links TRBV29-1 to TRBJ1-1; D is unclear. The CDR3 extends over 14 amino acids. Between the trimmed V and J ends, which lost 7 bases and 1 base, there was a span of 16 bases. CDR1 is SQVTM, CDR2 ANQGSEA, per germline. The CDR3 DNA sequence: TGCAGCGCGCTCTGGCCCGGGGAGAACACTGAAGCTTTCTTT. Translation: CSALWPGENTEAFF.

The chain joins TRBV7-8 to TRBJ1-5; perhaps TRBD1 as D (6 bases). CDR1 is SGHVS and CDR2 is FQNEAQ in the germline V gene. V lost 3 bases, J lost 0 bases, and 15 bases lay in between. The CDR3 contains 17 residues. CDR3 in DNA: TGTGCCAGCAGCTTGGGAACAGGGCCCCCTAGCAATCAGCCCCAGCATTTT. The encoded protein is CASSLGTGPPSNQPQHF.

This chain connects TRBV19 to TRBJ1-5, with 9 bases matching TRBD1. The junction had 9 bases not matched to a gene; V was cut back by 6 bases and J by 9 bases. The CDR3 is 14 amino acids. The germline CDR1 and CDR2 sequences are LNHDA and SQIVND (reference sequence). The chain's CDR3 is CASSEGQGPLPQHF. Here the CDR3 DNA reads TGTGCCAGTAGCGAGGGACAGGGCCCCTTGCCCCAGCATTTT.

This clone was seen a few times. J is TRBJ2-3 and V is TRBV5-4; unclear D gene. Trimming removed 3 bases at V and 3 bases at J, with 14 bases between. The CDR3 length is 15 residues. CDR1 is SGHNT and CDR2 is YYREEE in the germline V gene (reference sequence). The chain's CDR3 is CASSSQARATDTQYF. The CDR3 DNA is TGTGCCAGCAGCTCGCAGGCCCGCGCTACAGATACGCAGTATTTT. Full variable domain (outside the CDR3, taken from reference TRBV5-4 and TRBJ2-3): ETGVTQSPTHLIKTRGQQVTLRCSSQSGHNTVSWYQQALGQGPQFIFQYYREEENGRGNFPPRFSGLQFPNYSSELNVNALELDDSALYLCASSSQARATDTQYFGPGTRLTVL.

In its sample, this clone was seen a few times. V gene TRBV7-8 combines with J gene TRBJ2-1; 9 bases map to TRBD2. The V and J ends lost 1 base and 3 bases, in that order; junction bases with no gene match: 4. Germline lookup yields CDR1 SGHVS and CDR2 FQNEAQ. The CDR3 is made up of 16 amino acids. CDR3 coding DNA: TGTGCCAGCAGCTTAGAAGCTAGCGGGATCTACAATGAGCAGTTCTTC. The encoded protein is CASSLEASGIYNEQFF.

The chain is built from TRBV19 and TRBJ2-3; tentative D call: TRBD2 (6 bases). The CDR3 consists of 15 residues. CDR1 LNHDA and CDR2 SQIVND come from the germline V gene (reference sequence). The ends were cut back, 2 bases at V and 3 bases at J, with 12 bases in the middle. CDR3 protein: CASSIRLASTDTQYF. DNA for the CDR3: TGTGCCAGTAGTATACGTCTAGCGTCTACAGATACGCAGTATTTT.

This clone was observed a handful of times. This sequence joins TRBV27 and TRBJ2-3; D may be TRBD1 (6 bases). CDR1 and CDR2 (germline): MNHEY, SMNVEV (reference sequence). The CDR3 is made up of 15 amino acids. Between the trimmed V and J ends, which lost 2 bases and 5 bases, there was a span of 14 bases. CDR3 nucleotides: TGTGCCAGCAGTTTACAGGGGAGAGCCGGAGATACGCAGTATTTT. Translating it yields CASSLQGRAGDTQYF.

J is TRBJ1-5 and V is TRBV6-2 or TRBV6-3; D is possibly TRBD1 (6 bases). V lost 4 bases and J 3 bases, leaving 13 bases between the germline ends. CDR1 and CDR2 from the germline V gene are MNHEY and SVGEGT. The CDR3 loop spans 15 amino acids. The CDR3, as DNA: TGTGCCAGCAGTTCGACAGGCTCACCCAATCAGCCCCAGCATTTT. This sequence encodes CASSSTGSPNQPQHF.

The rearrangement joins TRBV28 to TRBJ1-2, with 7 nucleotides matching TRBD1. CDR3 size: 14 residues. V was pared by 6 bases and J by 4 bases, with 8 bases of the junction left unmatched. In germline, CDR1 is MDHEN, CDR2 SYDVKM. CDR3 region: CASSLGQWVYGYTF. For the CDR3, the DNA is TGTGCCAGCAGCCTGGGACAGTGGGTCTATGGCTACACCTTC.

This sequence joins TRBV4-3 and TRBJ2-1; D is undetermined. Germline assignment: CDR1 LGHNA and CDR2 YSLEER. Trimming removed 4 bases at V and 0 bases at J, with 10 bases between. The CDR3 runs 15 residues. CDR3 sequence (DNA): TGCGCCAGCAGCCGCTCGTCGAGCTCCTACAATGAGCAGTTCTTC. This codes for CASSRSSSSYNEQFF.

This clone was picked up one time. The chain carries TRBV4-1 and TRBJ2-5; maybe TRBD2 (7 bases). Germline CDR1 MGHRA, CDR2 YSYEKL. V lost 0 bases to trimming and J lost 5 bases, with 19 bases between them. The CDR3 runs to 17 residues. The CDR3 coding sequence is TGCGCCAGCAGCCAAGAGGTTGGGAGGGGGAGTCGGGAGACCCAGTACTTC. It is translated as CASSQEVGRGSRETQYF.

This chain links TRBV29-1 with TRBJ1-1; D is perhaps TRBD1 (5 bases). Trimming pared 0 bases from V and 12 bases from J, leaving 14 bases between. Germline CDR1 and CDR2: SQVTM and ANQGSEA. CDR3 length: 12 amino acids. The CDR3 protein is CSVEDLNRRTFF. The CDR3 DNA reads as TGCAGCGTTGAAGATCTAAACAGGCGGACTTTCTTT. The full variable domain, rest sourced from reference TRBV29-1 and TRBJ1-1, is SAVISQKPSRDICQRGTSLTIQCQVDSQVTMMFWYRQQPGQSLTLIATANQGSEATYESGFVIDKFPISRPNLTFSTLTVSNMSPEDSSIYLCSVEDLNRRTFFGQGTRLTVV.

The chain employs TRBV18 and TRBJ1-5, with D possibly being TRBD1 (5 bases). Between the trimmed V and J ends, which lost 3 bases and 8 bases, there was a span of 17 bases. The V gene's germline CDR1 is KGHSH and CDR2 LQKENI. The CDR3 covers 15 residues. DNA for the CDR3: TGTGCCAGCTCACCGACCCCAACAGGTTGGGAGCCCCAGCATTTT. Translated, it gives CASSPTPTGWEPQHF.

V and J are TRBV9 and TRBJ1-3; TRBD1 agrees at 7 bases. This CDR3 has 15 amino acids. V shed 3 bases and J 3 bases; nucleotides not matched to a gene: 6. Germline V CDR1 and CDR2: SGDLS, YYNGEE. In DNA form, the CDR3 reads TGTGCCAGCAGCGCCAGACAGGGTGATGGAAACACCATATATTTT. It yields the protein CASSARQGDGNTIYF.

The chain uses TRBV6-1 and TRBJ1-4, with D uncertain. The V end lost 2 bases, the J end lost 6 bases, and 10 bases lay between the germline ends. Germline V gene data show CDR1 as MNHNS and CDR2 as SASEGT. The CDR3 sequence is 14 residues long. This chain's CDR3 is CASSEQVGDEKLFF. The CDR3 DNA is TGTGCCAGCAGTGAACAGGTGGGAGATGAAAAACTGTTTTTT.

This chain links TRBV13 with TRBJ2-1, with 12 bases lining up with TRBD2. This CDR3 contains 15 residues. The germline V gene encodes CDR1 PRHDT and CDR2 FYEKMQ (reference sequence). J gave up 9 bases and V 5 bases, and 8 bases lay outside the gene matches. The CDR3 coding sequence is TGTGCCAGCAGCATCCCGACTAGCGGGAGATCTGAGCAGTTCTTC. This sequence encodes CASSIPTSGRSEQFF.